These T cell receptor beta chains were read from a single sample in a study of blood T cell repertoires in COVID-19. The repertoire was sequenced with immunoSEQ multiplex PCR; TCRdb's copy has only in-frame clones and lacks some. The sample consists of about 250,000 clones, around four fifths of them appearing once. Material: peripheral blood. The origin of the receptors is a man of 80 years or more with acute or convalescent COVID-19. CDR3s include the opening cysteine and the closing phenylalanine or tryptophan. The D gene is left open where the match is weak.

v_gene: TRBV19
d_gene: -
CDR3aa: CASSTPWQGSNTEAFF

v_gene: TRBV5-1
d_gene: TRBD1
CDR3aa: CASSLEGTGRMNTEAFF

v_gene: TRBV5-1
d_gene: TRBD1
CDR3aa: CATYRGTGNTGELFF

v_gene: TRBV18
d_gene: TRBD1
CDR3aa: CASSPNTGGTAYEQYF

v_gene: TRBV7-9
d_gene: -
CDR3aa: CASSLASGVSGYTF

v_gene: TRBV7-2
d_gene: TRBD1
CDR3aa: CASSLEADRAYEQYF

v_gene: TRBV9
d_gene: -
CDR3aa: CASSVGWLITGELFF

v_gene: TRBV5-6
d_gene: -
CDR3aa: CASSSYVREAYEQYF

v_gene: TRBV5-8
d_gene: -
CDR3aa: CASSLIRGTSYEQYF

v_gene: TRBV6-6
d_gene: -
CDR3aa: CASSWKVENTIYF

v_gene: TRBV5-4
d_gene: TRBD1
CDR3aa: CASSMVDRGSTDTQYF

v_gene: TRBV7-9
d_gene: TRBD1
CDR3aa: CASSLTQGANNEQFF

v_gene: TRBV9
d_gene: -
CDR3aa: CASSAPSVGTQYF

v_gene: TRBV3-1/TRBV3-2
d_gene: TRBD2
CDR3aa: CASSQEEIAGYTGELFF

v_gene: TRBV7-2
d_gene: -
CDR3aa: CASSRGSGNTIYF

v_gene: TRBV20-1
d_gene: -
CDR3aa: CSAGVNQPQHF

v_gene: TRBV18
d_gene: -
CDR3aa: CASSLSYGYTF

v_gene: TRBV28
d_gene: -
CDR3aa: CANPLPPLVSSGNEQFF

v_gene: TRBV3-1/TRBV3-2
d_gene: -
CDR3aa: CASSQAIRNYGYTF

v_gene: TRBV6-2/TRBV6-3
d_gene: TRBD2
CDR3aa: CASSYSWGLAGRTGELFF

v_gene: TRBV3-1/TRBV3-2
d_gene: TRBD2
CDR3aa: CASSQDSGVGGEQYF

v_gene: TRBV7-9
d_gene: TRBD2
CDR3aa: CASSLGTSVFPTDTQYF

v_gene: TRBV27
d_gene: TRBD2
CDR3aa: CASRASGGRAEQYF

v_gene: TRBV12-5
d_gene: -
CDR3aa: CASGLEGHEQFF

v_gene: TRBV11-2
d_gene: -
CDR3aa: CASSLPNNSPLHF

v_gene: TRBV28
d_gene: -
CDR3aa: CASSMAGETGANVLTF

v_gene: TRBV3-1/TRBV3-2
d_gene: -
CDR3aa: CASSPLMNTEAFF

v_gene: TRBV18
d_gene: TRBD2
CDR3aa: CASSDLRGGQETQYF

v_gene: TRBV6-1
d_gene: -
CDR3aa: CASSEFKGYRGSGNTIYF

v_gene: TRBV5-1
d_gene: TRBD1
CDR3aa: CASSLIGTGEEAFF

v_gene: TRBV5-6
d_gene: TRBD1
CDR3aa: CASSLWSGTEEKGYTF

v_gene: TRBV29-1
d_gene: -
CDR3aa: CSVTSGVNEQYF

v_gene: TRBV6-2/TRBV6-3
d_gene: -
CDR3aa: CASSYSASLITDTQYF

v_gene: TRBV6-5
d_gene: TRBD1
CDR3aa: CASSYWGQGGYEQYF

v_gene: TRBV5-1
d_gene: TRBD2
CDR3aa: CASSSFSSGGTYNEQFF

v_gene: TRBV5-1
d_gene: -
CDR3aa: CASKSSAYEDTQYF

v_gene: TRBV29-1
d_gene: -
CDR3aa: CSVNGGPNPYEQYF

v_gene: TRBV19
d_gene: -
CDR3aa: CASSMEREETQYF

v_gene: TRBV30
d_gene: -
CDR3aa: CAWSKTGNTEAFF

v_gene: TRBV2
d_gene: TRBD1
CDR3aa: CASRQGARGNQPQHF

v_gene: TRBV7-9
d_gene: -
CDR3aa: CASSLTGTSNEKLFF